Given below is one T cell receptor (beta chain) in context. From the germline J gene comes the end of the CDR3, since the read stops 3 residues before it. This sample is part of a study of Tregs in tolerant kidney transplant recipients. For the study at large: Mixed chimerism was transient after nonmyeloablative marrow transplants from related graft donors.

The repertoire was sequenced with immunoSEQ multiplex PCR; TCRdb's copy has only in-frame clones and lacks some. The sample includes 50,000 or so clones. The germline V gene encodes CDR1 SQVTM and CDR2 ANQGSEA. Unmatched junction bases numbered 8, after V lost 6 bases and J lost 1 base. This CDR3 spans 17 amino acids. The TCR sequence derives from a human donor who received a combined kidney and bone marrow transplant. Sequences were derived from CD4+ T cells from blood, sampled before the transplant. This chain joins TRBV29-1 and TRBJ2-1, with 14 bases matching TRBD2. The sequenced part of the CDR3 DNA is TGCAGCGTGAAGGGGACTAGCGGGAGTGGGTCCTACAATGAG. This sequence encodes CSVKGTSGSGSYNE. The entire CDR3 reads CSVKGTSGSGSYNEQFF.